This T cell receptor (beta chain) was sequenced in a study of PD-L1 blockade in urothelial cancer. Study as a whole: Patients commenced intravenous atezolizumab, 1,200 mg every 3 weeks, around 2014. The median number of T cells present in blood samples was about 130,000.

The CDR3 consists of 12 residues. The ends were cut back, 4 bases at V and 9 bases at J, with 10 bases in the middle. In germline, CDR1 is LNHDA, CDR2 SQIVND (reference sequence). Every patient provided from 1 to 8 samples, collected pretreatment and on-treatment. Here immunoSEQ multiplex PCR was the method, and the copy in TCRdb shows in-frame clones only, minus some. The sample shows about 43,000 clones, around 90% of them seen only once. This sequence was found in a woman aged 60-75 years with urothelial cancer. The chain employs TRBV19 and TRBJ2-1; tentative D call: TRBD2 (5 bases). Sequencing was performed on PBMCs, taken around atezolizumab (anti-PD-L1) treatment. CDR3 coding DNA: TGTGCCAGTAGTAGCGGGTACTCTGAGCAGTTCTTC. Amino acids: CASSSGYSEQFF. Looking up the rest from reference TRBV19 and TRBJ2-1 gives the full variable domain: DGGITQSPKYLFRKEGQNVTLSCEQNLNHDAMYWYRQDPGQGLRLIYYSQIVNDFQKGDIAEGYSVSREKKESFPLTVTSAQKNPTAFYLCASSSGYSEQFFGPGTRLTVL.